This T cell receptor beta chain emerged from a study of blood T cell repertoires in COVID-19. The overall study: Nucleic acid was either cDNA or gDNA, and it came from T cells, B-cell-depleted T cells, or PBMCs.

Original methodology: By means of reference gene primer amplification, nucleated cell counts were estimated. Produced via immunoSEQ multiplex PCR; TCRdb's table is partial and in-frame only. V, J and clone size are those of that table, while D and trimming were read from the DNA. Of about 280,000 clones listed, approximately 85% are singletons. This clone was recorded a few times. The V and J ends lost 2 bases and 2 bases respectively, with 11 bases between them. This CDR3 spans 15 amino acids. Germline CDR1 and CDR2: MNHEY and SVGAGI. The V gene is TRBV6-5, the J gene TRBJ2-3, with a weak D call TRBD2 (6 bases). Sequencing was carried out using peripheral blood. The sequence was obtained from a man aged 50-60 years with active or convalescent COVID-19. The CDR3 sequence is CASSYRTGLTDTQYF. CDR3 bases: TGTGCCAGCAGTTACCGGACGGGACTCACAGATACGCAGTATTTT.